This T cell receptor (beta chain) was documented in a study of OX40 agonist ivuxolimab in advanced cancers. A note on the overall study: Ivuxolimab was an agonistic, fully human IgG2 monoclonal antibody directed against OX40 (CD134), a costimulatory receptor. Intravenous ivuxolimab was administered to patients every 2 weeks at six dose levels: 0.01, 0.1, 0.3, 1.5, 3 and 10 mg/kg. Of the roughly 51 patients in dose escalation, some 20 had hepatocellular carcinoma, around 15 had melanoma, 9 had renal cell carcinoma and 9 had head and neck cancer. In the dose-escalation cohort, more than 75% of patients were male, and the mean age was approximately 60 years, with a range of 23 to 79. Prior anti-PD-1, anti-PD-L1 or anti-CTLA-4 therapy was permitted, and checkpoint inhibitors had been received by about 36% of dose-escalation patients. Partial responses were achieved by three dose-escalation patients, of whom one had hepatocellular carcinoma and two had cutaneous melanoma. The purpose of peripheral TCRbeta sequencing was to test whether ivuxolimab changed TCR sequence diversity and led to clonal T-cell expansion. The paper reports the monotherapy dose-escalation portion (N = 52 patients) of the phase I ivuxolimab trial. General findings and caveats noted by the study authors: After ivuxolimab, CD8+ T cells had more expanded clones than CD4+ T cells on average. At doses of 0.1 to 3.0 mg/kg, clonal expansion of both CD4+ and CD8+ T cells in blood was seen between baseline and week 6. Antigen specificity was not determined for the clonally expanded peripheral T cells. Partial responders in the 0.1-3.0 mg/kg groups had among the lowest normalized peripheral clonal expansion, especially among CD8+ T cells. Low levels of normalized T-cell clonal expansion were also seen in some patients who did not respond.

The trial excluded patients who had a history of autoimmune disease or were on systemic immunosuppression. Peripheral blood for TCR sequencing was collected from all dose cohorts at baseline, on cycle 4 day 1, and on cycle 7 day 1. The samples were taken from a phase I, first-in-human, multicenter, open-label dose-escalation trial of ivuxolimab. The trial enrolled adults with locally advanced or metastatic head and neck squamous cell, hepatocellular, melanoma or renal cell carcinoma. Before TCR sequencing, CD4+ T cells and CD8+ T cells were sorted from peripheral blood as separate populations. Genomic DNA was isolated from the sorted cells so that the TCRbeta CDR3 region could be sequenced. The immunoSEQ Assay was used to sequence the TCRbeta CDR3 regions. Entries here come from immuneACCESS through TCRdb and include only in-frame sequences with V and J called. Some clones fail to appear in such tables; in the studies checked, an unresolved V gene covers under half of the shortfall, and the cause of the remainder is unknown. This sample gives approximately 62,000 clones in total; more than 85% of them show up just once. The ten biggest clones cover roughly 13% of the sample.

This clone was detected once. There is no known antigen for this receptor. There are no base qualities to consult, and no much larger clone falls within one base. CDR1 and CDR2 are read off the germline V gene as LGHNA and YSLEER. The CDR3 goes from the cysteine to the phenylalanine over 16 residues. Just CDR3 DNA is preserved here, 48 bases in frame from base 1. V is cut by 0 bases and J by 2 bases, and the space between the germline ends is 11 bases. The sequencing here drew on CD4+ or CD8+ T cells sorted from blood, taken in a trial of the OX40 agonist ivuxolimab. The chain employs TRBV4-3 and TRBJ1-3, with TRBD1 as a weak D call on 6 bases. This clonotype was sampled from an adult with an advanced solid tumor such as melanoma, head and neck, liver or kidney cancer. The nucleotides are TGCGCCAGCAGCCAAGATGAAGCAGGGGCTGGAAACACCATATATTTT. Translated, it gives CASSQDEAGAGNTIYF.